These 21 T cell receptor beta chains came from one sample sequenced in a study of T cells in Graves' hyperthyroidism and ophthalmopathy. Researchers amplified the TCR beta CDR3 regions from RNA transcripts. Using the HTBI primer set, a first-round RT-PCR was run on the TCR CDR3. TCRdb re-analysed the multiplex PCR reads in MiXCR, keeping a single row per CDR3 protein. The sample records more than 300,000 distinct CDR3 sequences, approximately 17% being singletons. Sample: blood. These receptors were obtained from a woman aged 30 to 39 with Graves' hyperthyroidism that later progressed to Graves' ophthalmopathy.

This clonotype was seen more than once but under ten times. The germline gene is not matched at one end of the junction; a read error may be the cause. The rearrangement joins TRBV11-2 to TRBJ2-1; no clear D. Germline V gene sequence: CDR1 SGHAT, CDR2 FQNNGV. The CDR3 is 13 amino acids. As DNA, the CDR3 is TGTGCCAGCAGCCTAGAGACACACAATGAGCAGTTCTTC. Translating gives CASSLETHNEQFF.

This clonotype has a count of ten or more. The J gene is TRBJ2-1, the V gene TRBV19; 11 nucleotides agree with TRBD2. V dropped 6 bases and J dropped 2; count of bases not matched to a gene: 3. CDR1 and CDR2 (germline): LNHDA, SQIVND (reference sequence). The CDR3 sequence is 15 residues long. The CDR3 nucleotides read TGTGCCAGTAGGAAACTAGCGGGAGCCTACAATGAGCAGTTCTTC. Its protein product is CASRKLAGAYNEQFF.

The chain has TRBV4-2 and TRBJ1-1; 8 nucleotides agree with TRBD1. CDR1 and CDR2 (germline): LGHNA, YNFKEQ. V was clipped by 0 bases and J by 7 bases; unmatched bases: 7. The CDR3 consists of 15 residues. The CDR3 protein is CASSQDPDRESEAFF. Here the CDR3 DNA reads TGTGCCAGCAGCCAAGACCCGGACAGGGAGAGTGAAGCTTTCTTT.

This clonotype has at least ten counts. The chain recombines TRBV29-1 with TRBJ1-1; TRBD1 might be the D (5 bases). Between the trimmed V and J ends, which lost 6 bases and 0 bases, there was a span of 11 bases. The CDR3 loop spans 13 amino acids. Germline-derived CDR1 and CDR2 are SQVTM and ANQGSEA. This CDR3 is CSVMGRLNTEAFF. DNA of the CDR3: TGCAGCGTCATGGGACGGCTGAACACTGAAGCTTTCTTT. Full variable domain (outside the CDR3, taken from reference TRBV29-1 and TRBJ1-1): SAVISQKPSRDICQRGTSLTIQCQVDSQVTMMFWYRQQPGQSLTLIATANQGSEATYESGFVIDKFPISRPNLTFSTLTVSNMSPEDSSIYLCSVMGRLNTEAFFGQGTRLTVV.

This clonotype was recorded at least ten times. The genes are TRBV5-1 and TRBJ1-1; TRBD1 might be the D (6 bases). Trimming removed 3 bases at V and 1 base at J, with 16 bases between. CDR3 length: 16 residues. The germline CDR1 and CDR2 sequences are SGHRS and YFSETQ. CDR3 residues: CASSYEPGHSNTEAFF. The DNA for the CDR3 is TGCGCCAGCAGCTATGAACCGGGACATTCGAACACTGAAGCTTTCTTT.

This clonotype was counted ten times or more. The CDR3 is CASSWPDRARYGYTF. For the CDR3, the DNA is TGTGCCAGCAGTTGGCCGGACAGGGCCAGGTATGGCTACACCTTC. The chain uses TRBV12-3 or TRBV12-4 and TRBJ1-2; 8 nucleotides agree with TRBD1. Trimming at V came to 4 bases and at J to 5 bases, leaving 9 bases not matched to a gene. This CDR3 region has 15 residues.

This clonotype was picked up many times. The rearrangement links TRBV20-1 to TRBJ2-3; TRBD2 aligns across 7 bases. Germline assignment: CDR1 DFQATT and CDR2 SNEGSKA (reference sequence). The CDR3 spans 15 residues. Germline trimming cut 5 bases from V and 0 bases from J; bases unmatched to any gene: 8. The CDR3 reads CSAPWGGPSTDTQYF. CDR3 coding DNA: TGCAGTGCTCCGTGGGGAGGGCCGAGCACAGATACGCAGTATTTT.

This clonotype was observed at least ten times. Mismatch with germline at one junction end may stem from a read error. This sequence joins TRBV7-2 and TRBJ1-1; D unresolved. Germline V gene data show CDR1 as SGHTA and CDR2 as FQGNSA. The CDR3 has 11 amino acids. CDR3 in amino acids: CASSSFYWVLF. DNA of the CDR3: TGTGCCAGCAGCTCCTTTTACTGGGTCCTCTTT.

This clonotype was seen repeatedly, ten times or more. The rearrangement links TRBV11-2 to TRBJ2-3; 16 positions match TRBD2. The V and J ends lost 5 bases and 4 bases, in that order; junction bases with no gene match: 12. The germline CDR1 and CDR2 sequences are SGHAT and FQNNGV. This CDR3 has 19 amino acids. The CDR3 reads CASSPTGTSGRAISDTQYF. The CDR3 DNA follows: TGTGCCAGCAGCCCTACCGGGACTAGCGGGAGGGCCATTTCAGATACGCAGTATTTT. Combining the CDR3 with reference TRBV11-2 and TRBJ2-3 gives the whole variable domain EAGVAQSPRYKIIEKRQSVAFWCNPISGHATLYWYQQILGQGPKLLIQFQNNGVVDDSQLPKDRFSAERLKGVDSTLKIQPAKLEDSAVYLCASSPTGTSGRAISDTQYFGPGTRLTVL.

Only a few counts were recorded for this clonotype. V usage is TRBV5-1 and J usage is TRBJ2-2; the D gene is possibly TRBD1 (5 bases). V lost 0 bases and J lost 5, with 17 bases in between. The germline CDR1 and CDR2 sequences are SGHRS and YFSETQ. This CDR3 contains 17 residues. The CDR3 DNA sequence: TGCGCCAGCAGCTTGGCAGGTGGACAATACTTGACCGGGGAGCTGTTTTTT. Translated: CASSLAGGQYLTGELFF.

This clonotype was counted ten times or more. The genes are TRBV20-1 and TRBJ2-3; D gene ambiguous. Germline CDR1 DFQATT, CDR2 SNEGSKA (reference sequence). With 0 bases removed from V and 3 bases from J, the gap between germline ends came to 19 bases. The CDR3 loop spans 17 amino acids. CDR3 coding DNA: TGCAGTGCTAGAGATCCCACAAAAGGGTTTAGGACAGATACGCAGTATTTT. Translated, it gives CSARDPTKGFRTDTQYF.

The chain combines TRBV6-6 with TRBJ2-1, with a tentative D call TRBD1 (7 bases). The germline V gene encodes CDR1 MNHNY and CDR2 SVGAGI (reference sequence). V was pared by 2 bases and J by 8 bases, with 16 bases between. This CDR3 contains 15 residues. The CDR3 spells CASSYRGGGGDEQFF. In DNA, the CDR3 is TGTGCCAGCAGTTACCGGGGTGGAGGGGGCGATGAGCAGTTCTTC.

At least ten counts were recorded for this clonotype. V and J are TRBV7-9 and TRBJ2-3, with TRBD2 identical over 7 bases. V shed 5 bases, J shed 7 bases, and the junction held 6 bases outside the gene matches. In germline, CDR1 is SEHNR, CDR2 FQNEAQ (reference sequence). The CDR3 spans 13 residues. The CDR3: CASSGLAEHTQYF. The CDR3 DNA is TGTGCCAGCAGCGGGCTAGCGGAGCATACGCAGTATTTT. Supplemented by reference TRBV7-9 and TRBJ2-3, the full variable domain reads DTGVSQNPRHKITKRGQNVTFRCDPISEHNRLYWYRQTLGQGPEFLTYFQNEAQLEKSRLLSDRFSAERPKGSFSTLEIQRTEQGDSAMYLCASSGLAEHTQYFGPGTRLTVL.

The rearrangement uses TRBV19 and TRBJ2-7; 11 bases line up with TRBD2. There are 16 residues in the CDR3. Germline loops: CDR1 LNHDA, CDR2 SQIVND (reference sequence). V shed 5 bases and J 2 bases; nucleotides not matched to a gene: 8. The CDR3 coding sequence is TGTGCCAGTAGTCCTTTCCGACTAGCGGGAACCTACGAGCAGTACTTC. Protein product: CASSPFRLAGTYEQYF.

The gene calls are TRBV13 and TRBJ2-5; 12 bases map to TRBD1. With 5 bases clipped from V and 6 bases from J, the junction kept 7 bases outside the gene matches. CDR3 size: 15 residues. The germline CDR1 and CDR2 sequences are PRHDT and FYEKMQ (reference sequence). The CDR3: CASSAGQGALKTQYF. The CDR3 DNA sequence: TGTGCCAGCAGCGCGGGACAGGGGGCCTTAAAGACCCAGTACTTC.

This clonotype occurred many times. The V call is TRBV13, the J call TRBJ2-3; 9 bases are shared with TRBD2. The CDR3 is made up of 16 amino acids. Losses at the gene ends were 3 bases for V and 6 bases for J; bases not matched to a gene: 10. Per germline, CDR1 PRHDT and CDR2 FYEKMQ (reference sequence). The CDR3 loop reads CASSFGGGGRGDTQYF. CDR3 nucleotides: TGTGCCAGCAGCTTTGGAGGCGGCGGGAGGGGGGATACGCAGTATTTT.

Only a few counts were recorded for this clonotype. The chain links TRBV20-1 to TRBJ2-7; 9 bases match TRBD2. Trimming took 6 bases from V and 0 from J; bases not matched to a gene: 3. The CDR3 totals 13 residues. Germline V gene lookup returns CDR1 DFQATT and CDR2 SNEGSKA (reference sequence). CDR3 sequence: CSASGGYSYEQYF. The CDR3 nucleotides are TGCAGTGCCAGCGGGGGGTACTCCTACGAGCAGTACTTC.

The chain joins TRBV4-1 to TRBJ1-2; the D gene is possibly TRBD1 (5 bases). Germline-derived CDR1 and CDR2 are MGHRA and YSYEKL. V shed 0 bases and J shed 8 bases, with 13 bases lying between them. This CDR3 contains 14 residues. CDR3 in amino acids: CASSQESGGRGYTF. As DNA, the CDR3 is TGCGCCAGCAGCCAAGAGTCCGGGGGAAGGGGCTACACCTTC.

This clonotype has at least ten counts. V and J are TRBV6-1 and TRBJ2-2, with 11 bases aligning to TRBD2. V shed 5 bases, J shed 3 bases, and the junction held 5 bases outside the gene matches. This CDR3 has 16 amino acids. CDR1 is MNHNS, CDR2 SASEGT, per germline. The CDR3 loop reads CASSRLAGFDTGELFF. The CDR3 DNA reads TGTGCCAGCAGTCGACTAGCGGGATTCGACACCGGGGAGCTGTTTTTT.

This clonotype was observed at least ten times. This rearrangement joins TRBV2 to TRBJ2-7; D remains unclear. In germline, CDR1 is SNHLY, CDR2 FYNNEI. Trimming cost V 1 base and J 2 bases, with 15 bases left between them. This CDR3 region has 16 residues. Written as DNA, the CDR3 is TGTGCCAGCAGTGAAGTATCTGGGCCGTATACCTACGAGCAGTACTTC. Translation gives CASSEVSGPYTYEQYF.

This clonotype appeared a few times. The chain uses TRBV20-1 and TRBJ2-2; D is possibly TRBD2 (5 bases). The CDR3 covers 16 residues. The V end was cut by 0 bases, the J end by 0 bases, with 11 bases between. Germline V gene data show CDR1 as DFQATT and CDR2 as SNEGSKA (reference sequence). CDR3 DNA: TGCAGTGCTAGAGATGGAGGCGGTCCGAACACCGGGGAGCTGTTTTTT. It encodes CSARDGGGPNTGELFF.